These 20 T cell receptor beta chains were sequenced from one sample in a study of blood T cell repertoires in COVID-19 (dated by TCRdb to 2020 to 2021). The library was made by the immunoSEQ multiplex PCR assay. The table was pulled from immuneACCESS by TCRdb, which kept in-frame rearrangements only. Such tables lose some clones; where checked, under half of the loss comes from unresolved V genes, and the rest has no known cause. The table for this sample lists 90,000 to 140,000 clones; 80% to 90% of them were counted only once. The ten largest clones capture 8% to 10% of the sample. Sample: peripheral blood. The receptors derive from a woman aged 70-85 years with acute or convalescent COVID-19.

The rearrangement links TRBV7-8 to TRBJ1-5, with a possible D match to TRBD1 (6 bases). Germline V CDR1 and CDR2: SGHVS, FQNEAQ. This CDR3 is 16 amino acids long. V was cut by 5 bases and J by 0 bases, with 14 bases left in between. CDR3 in amino acids: CASSITGPYSNQPQHF. In DNA form, the CDR3 reads TGTGCCAGCAGCATAACAGGGCCGTATAGCAATCAGCCCCAGCATTTT.

The chain employs TRBV28 and TRBJ2-2, with TRBD2 matching 12 bases. With V trimmed by 1 base and J by 1 base, 10 bases remained unmatched. CDR1 and CDR2 from the germline V gene are MDHEN and SYDVKM. This CDR3 has 20 residues. The DNA of the CDR3 is TGTGCCAGCAGTTTATTTGGGCTAGCGGGAGGGCCGGGGAACACCGGGGAGCTGTTTTTT. As protein: CASSLFGLAGGPGNTGELFF.

This chain links TRBV5-1 with TRBJ2-5, with no clear D. In germline, CDR1 is SGHRS, CDR2 YFSETQ. The V end lost 0 bases, the J end lost 1 base, and 4 bases lay between the germline ends. This CDR3 is 13 amino acids long. The CDR3 loop is CASSLELQETQYF. The CDR3 DNA follows: TGCGCCAGCAGCTTGGAGCTCCAAGAGACCCAGTACTTC.

This clone was seen just once. This chain uses TRBV7-3 with TRBJ2-5, with 7 positions matching TRBD1. V dropped 5 bases and J dropped 4; count of bases not matched to a gene: 4. Germline loops: CDR1 SGHTA, CDR2 FQGTGA. The CDR3 extends over 13 amino acids. In DNA form, the CDR3 reads TGTGCCAGCAGCCCGACAGGGTCAGAGACCCAGTACTTC. Translation gives CASSPTGSETQYF.

This rearrangement joins TRBV10-3 to TRBJ2-2, with 12 bases lining up with TRBD2. With V trimmed by 0 bases and J by 0 bases, 5 bases remained unmatched. Germline V gene lookup returns CDR1 ENHRY and CDR2 SYGVKD. This CDR3 is 19 amino acids long. In DNA, the CDR3 is TGTGCCATCAGTGAGTCCCAGACTAGCGGGGGACCGAACACCGGGGAGCTGTTTTTT. Encoded protein: CAISESQTSGGPNTGELFF.

This clone turned up a few times. The chain uses TRBV5-8 and TRBJ2-1, with D possibly matching TRBD2 (7 bases). The CDR3 length is 15 residues. Trimming shortened V by 0 bases and J by 1 base, and 8 bases separated the two germline ends. Germline V gene sequence: CDR1 SGHTS, CDR2 YDEGEE. The CDR3 loop reads CASSLEGGSYNEQFF. In DNA, the CDR3 is TGTGCCAGCAGCTTGGAGGGGGGGTCCTACAATGAGCAGTTCTTC.

DNA of the CDR3: TGTGCCAGCAGACCACAGCTGGGGCCCTACAATGAGCAGTTCTTC. Protein product: CASRPQLGPYNEQFF. This chain joins TRBV3-1 (or the pseudogene TRBV3-2) and TRBJ2-1, with D possibly being TRBD1 (5 bases). The V gene lost 6 bases and the J gene lost 2 bases, with 14 bases spanning the gap. The CDR3 consists of 15 residues. Per germline, CDR1 LGHDT and CDR2 YNNKEL (reference sequence).

This clone was seen only once. This chain joins TRBV15 and TRBJ2-1, with 8 nucleotides matching TRBD2. The germline V gene has CDR1 LNHNV and CDR2 YYDKDF (reference sequence). The CDR3 has 16 residues. Unmatched junction bases numbered 5, after V lost 0 bases and J lost 4 bases. The DNA of the CDR3 is TGTGCCACCAGCAGAGATCGACGGGAGGGATACAATGAGCAGTTCTTC. It encodes CATSRDRREGYNEQFF.

The chain couples TRBV3-1 (or the pseudogene TRBV3-2) to TRBJ1-2; 8 bases agree with TRBD1. The J segment lost 8 bases and the V segment lost 6 bases, leaving 5 bases of the junction unmatched. The CDR3 length is 12 residues. Germline V gene sequence: CDR1 LGHDT, CDR2 YNNKEL (reference sequence). CDR3 region: CASSPGGRGYTF. Here the CDR3 DNA reads TGTGCCAGCAGTCCAGGGGGCCGAGGCTACACCTTC.

The chain links TRBV6-5 to TRBJ1-1; D gene unclear. V shed 0 bases and J shed 1 base, with 9 bases lying between them. CDR3 length equals 15 residues. Germline V CDR1 and CDR2: MNHEY, SVGAGI. CDR3 residues: CASSYSGSRNTEAFF. CDR3 sequence (DNA): TGTGCCAGCAGTTACTCGGGTAGCAGGAACACTGAAGCTTTCTTT.

This chain links TRBV9 with TRBJ2-2, with TRBD2 matching 9 bases. Germline-derived CDR1 and CDR2 are SGDLS and YYNGEE. The length of the CDR3 is 17 residues. V was clipped by 2 bases and J by 3 bases; unmatched bases: 8. CDR3 residues: CASSVRLAESDTGELFF. DNA for the CDR3: TGTGCCAGCAGCGTGCGACTAGCGGAGTCCGACACCGGGGAGCTGTTTTTT.

This sequence joins TRBV19 and TRBJ1-1; D is uncertain. V lost 3 bases and J lost 10, with 18 bases in between. From germline, CDR1 is LNHDA and CDR2 SQIVND (reference sequence). The CDR3 contains 14 residues. As DNA, the CDR3 is TGTGCCAGTAGTATTACCCGCGGAGCCTCGGGAGCTTTCTTT. This sequence encodes CASSITRGASGAFF.

The chain is built from TRBV7-2 and TRBJ2-2; the D gene is possibly TRBD2 (6 bases). With 1 base removed from V and 4 bases from J, the gap between germline ends came to 10 bases. The CDR3 sequence is 15 residues long. Germline CDR1 reads SGHTA; CDR2 reads FQGNSA. The chain's CDR3 is CASSLGGGITGELFF. In DNA form, the CDR3 reads TGTGCCAGCAGCTTAGGTGGCGGGATCACCGGGGAGCTGTTTTTT. The full variable domain, in which reference TRBV7-2 and TRBJ2-2 provide the parts outside the CDR3, is GAGVSQSPSNKVTEKGKDVELRCDPISGHTALYWYRQSLGQGLEFLIYFQGNSAPDKSGLPSDRFSAERTGGSVSTLTIQRTQQEDSAVYLCASSLGGGITGELFFGEGSRLTVL.

The rearrangement joins TRBV4-3 to TRBJ1-4; perhaps TRBD1 as D (5 bases). V was cut by 4 bases and J by 3 bases, with 12 bases left in between. Looked up from germline, CDR1 is LGHNA and CDR2 is YSLEER. The CDR3 loop spans 15 amino acids. The CDR3 DNA reads as TGCGCCAGCAGCCCTACGTGGGGGGCTAATGAAAAACTGTTTTTT. Its translation is CASSPTWGANEKLFF.

The rearrangement joins TRBV5-1 to TRBJ2-7, with D possibly matching TRBD1 (6 bases). The V end lost 3 bases, the J end lost 2 bases, and 18 bases lay between the germline ends. CDR1 and CDR2 (germline): SGHRS, YFSETQ. CDR3 length: 16 amino acids. CDR3: CASSYRTDTIPYEQYF. The CDR3 DNA follows: TGCGCCAGCAGCTACCGGACAGACACCATACCCTACGAGCAGTACTTC.

The chain couples TRBV12-5 to TRBJ1-1; D ambiguous. The germline V gene encodes CDR1 LGHNT and CDR2 FRNRAP. The CDR3 spans 16 residues. The V gene lost 0 bases and the J gene lost 5 bases, with 16 bases spanning the gap. The CDR3 DNA is TGTGCTAGTGGTTTGGTCCGGGGTTCTGGAAGGACTGAAGCTTTCTTT. Protein product: CASGLVRGSGRTEAFF.

This clone was seen a single time. The gene calls are TRBV29-1 and TRBJ1-2; 9 positions match TRBD1. V lost 3 bases to trimming and J lost 1 base; unmatched junction nucleotides: 18. Germline V gives CDR1 SQVTM, CDR2 ANQGSEA. The CDR3 has 19 amino acids. CDR3 sequence: CSVDGGTGRRLSLNYGYTF. For the CDR3, the DNA is TGCAGCGTTGATGGGGGGACAGGGAGAAGACTCTCGCTTAACTATGGCTACACCTTC.

This clone was found once. The V gene is TRBV14, the J gene TRBJ1-4; the match to TRBD1 covers 11 bases. The junction had 6 bases not matched to a gene; V was cut back by 6 bases and J by 6 bases. This CDR3 has 15 amino acids. Germline V gives CDR1 SGHDN, CDR2 FVKESK. The CDR3: CASRRTGGVDEKLFF. As DNA, the CDR3 is TGTGCCAGCAGGCGGACAGGGGGCGTTGATGAAAAACTGTTTTTT.

V gene TRBV12-3 or TRBV12-4 combines with J gene TRBJ1-2; D unresolved. Trimming cost V 7 bases and J 1 base, with 10 bases left between them. This CDR3 is built from 13 residues. The CDR3 DNA reads as TGTGCCAGCAACACAGTCCTTAACTATGGCTACACCTTC. This encodes CASNTVLNYGYTF.

The chain couples TRBV5-1 to TRBJ1-1, with a possible D match to TRBD1 (6 bases). The CDR3 extends over 14 amino acids. Trimming removed 4 bases from V and 5 bases from J, with 15 bases in between. CDR1 and CDR2 (germline): SGHRS, YFSETQ. In DNA form, the CDR3 reads TGCGCCAGCAGCGGAACCACAGGGCGGACTGAAGCTTTCTTT. Protein product: CASSGTTGRTEAFF. Full variable domain (outside the CDR3, taken from reference TRBV5-1 and TRBJ1-1): KAGVTQTPRYLIKTRGQQVTLSCSPISGHRSVSWYQQTPGQGLQFLFEYFSETQRNKGNFPGRFSGRQFSNSRSEMNVSTLELGDSALYLCASSGTTGRTEAFFGQGTRLTVV.